This TCR beta chain was sequenced for a study of T cells in localized non-small cell lung cancer. Sequenced by immunoSEQ multiplex PCR; TCRdb stores in-frame clones only, minus some. The sample lists fewer than 2,000 clones, 28% occurring once. The germline V and J ends were trimmed by 5 bases and 1 base, with 14 bases remaining between them. The germline gives CDR1 MDHEN, CDR2 SYDVKM. The CDR3 length is 15 residues. This TCR was recovered from a man between 35 and 75 years old with stage III squamous cell lung carcinoma. The chain uses TRBV28 and TRBJ2-5; D ambiguous. This sample comprised normal lung tissue next to the tumor, obtained before any cancer treatment. CDR3 protein: CASSRTPPLQETQYF. The CDR3 DNA follows: TGTGCCAGCAGTCGAACACCTCCTCTCCAAGAGACCCAGTACTTC.